The T cell receptor beta chain under discussion was sequenced for a study of T cell changes during pregnancy in multiple sclerosis. The V gene end was trimmed by 10 bases and the J gene end by 1 base; junction bases not matched to a gene: 7. This CDR3 has 14 residues. Germline V CDR1 and CDR2: WSHSY, SAAADI. Libraries were prepared by immunoSEQ multiplex PCR; TCRdb keeps only in-frame clonotypes and omits some of them. Here the sample spans fewer than 30,000 clones, 90% to 95% being singletons. The source of this sequence is a female donor with multiple sclerosis, enrolled in a pregnancy study. V and J are TRBV10-2 and TRBJ2-5; 9 bases agree with TRBD1. The specimen was CD4+ T cells from peripheral blood mononuclear cells, collected in the first trimester of pregnancy. The CDR3 sequence is CATSDRGPQETQYF. CDR3 sequence (DNA): TGCGCCACCTCGGACAGGGGCCCCCAAGAGACCCAGTACTTC.